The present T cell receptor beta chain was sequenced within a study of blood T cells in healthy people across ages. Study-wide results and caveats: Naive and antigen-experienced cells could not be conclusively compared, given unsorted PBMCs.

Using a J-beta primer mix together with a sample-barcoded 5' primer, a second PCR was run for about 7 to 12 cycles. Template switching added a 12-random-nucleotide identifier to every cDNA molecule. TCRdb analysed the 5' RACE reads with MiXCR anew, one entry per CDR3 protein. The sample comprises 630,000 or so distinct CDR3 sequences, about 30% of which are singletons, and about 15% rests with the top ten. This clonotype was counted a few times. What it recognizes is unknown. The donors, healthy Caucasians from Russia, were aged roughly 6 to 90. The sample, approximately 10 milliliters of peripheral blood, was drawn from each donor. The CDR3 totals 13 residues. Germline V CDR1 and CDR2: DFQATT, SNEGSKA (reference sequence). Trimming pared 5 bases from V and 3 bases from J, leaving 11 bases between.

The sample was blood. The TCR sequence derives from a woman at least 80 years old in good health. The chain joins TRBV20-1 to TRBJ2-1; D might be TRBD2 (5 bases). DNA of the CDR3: TGCAGTGCTGAAAGCGGTATCTACAATGAGCAGTTCTTC. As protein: CSAESGIYNEQFF.